A single sample is the source of the 23 T cell receptor beta chains below, sequenced in a study of shared clonotypes between healthy human individuals. The protocol was immunoSEQ multiplex PCR, while the TCRdb copy is restricted to in-frame clones and leaves out a portion. The sample contains around 2.5 million clones, over 85% of which appear only once. Material for sequencing was naive CD4+ T cells from PBMCs. As to subset: CD45RA+ positively selected. The origin of the receptors is a man younger than 35 in good health. Some clones in this sample may be carry-over from other donors' samples.

The rearrangement uses TRBV29-1 and TRBJ1-3; tentative D call: TRBD1 (5 bases). This CDR3 region has 14 residues. CDR1 SQVTM and CDR2 ANQGSEA come from the germline V gene. In nucleotides, the CDR3 is TGCGCTCCGGGACGGTGGAACTCTGGAAACACCATATATTTT. As protein: CAPGRWNSGNTIYF.

This clone has only one observation. The chain is built from TRBV4-1 and TRBJ1-6; no definite D call. V lost 0 bases and J 6 bases, leaving 15 bases between the germline ends. The germline gives CDR1 MGHRA, CDR2 YSYEKL. The CDR3 spans 17 residues. The CDR3 nucleotides read TGCGCCAGCAGCCAAGAAGTGACCCCGTCTTTTAATTCACCCCTCCACTTT. Amino acid sequence: CASSQEVTPSFNSPLHF.

The chain joins TRBV6-1 to TRBJ2-7; weak D call: TRBD1 (7 bases). The CDR3 loop spans 14 amino acids. In germline, CDR1 is MNHNS, CDR2 SASEGT. V was clipped by 11 bases and J by 4 bases, with 21 bases between them. CDR3 in amino acids: CASSLRDSAYEQYF. The CDR3 nucleotides are TGTGCCTCCTCCTTGCGGGACAGTGCTTACGAGCAGTACTTC.

V is TRBV18 and J is TRBJ2-4, with 8 bases identical to TRBD1. J lost 8 bases, V lost 4 bases, and 4 bases had no gene match. CDR3 length equals 13 residues. Germline loops: CDR1 KGHSH, CDR2 LQKENI. CDR3 amino acids: CASSHGQGYIQYF. The DNA for the CDR3 is TGTGCCAGCTCACACGGACAGGGTTACATTCAGTACTTC.

The V gene is TRBV4-3, the J gene TRBJ1-2; 7 positions match TRBD1. V gave up 4 bases and J gave up 2 bases; unmatched junction bases: 7. Germline V gene lookup returns CDR1 LGHNA and CDR2 YSLEER. The CDR3 is made up of 15 amino acids. CDR3 sequence (DNA): TGCGCCAGCAGCCCTAGCAGGGGGGCAAACTATGGCTACACCTTC. This translates into CASSPSRGANYGYTF.

This chain links TRBV7-9 with TRBJ1-3; D ambiguous. Germline V gene sequence: CDR1 SEHNR, CDR2 FQNEAQ (reference sequence). The CDR3 loop spans 15 amino acids. The V end was cut by 5 bases, the J end by 6 bases, with 17 bases between. The CDR3 sequence: CASSPLRLLENTIYF. CDR3 nucleotide sequence: TGTGCCAGCAGCCCATTACGGCTCTTGGAAAACACCATATATTTT. Based on the CDR3 plus reference TRBV7-9 and TRBJ1-3, the full variable domain is DTGVSQNPRHKITKRGQNVTFRCDPISEHNRLYWYRQTLGQGPEFLTYFQNEAQLEKSRLLSDRFSAERPKGSFSTLEIQRTEQGDSAMYLCASSPLRLLENTIYFGEGSWLTVV.

This sequence joins TRBV9 and TRBJ2-3; TRBD1 matches 9 bases. The CDR3 has 16 amino acids. Germline V lookup: CDR1 SGDLS, CDR2 YYNGEE. J lost 6 bases, V lost 3 bases, and 11 bases had no gene match. CDR3 residues: CASSDNTGGAGDTQYF. In DNA form, the CDR3 reads TGTGCCAGCAGCGACAACACAGGGGGCGCAGGGGATACGCAGTATTTT.

The rearrangement links TRBV4-3 to TRBJ2-7; 12 bases fit TRBD2. CDR3 length: 15 amino acids. V lost 4 bases, J lost 7 bases, and 8 bases stayed unmatched. The germline V gene has CDR1 LGHNA and CDR2 YSLEER. The CDR3 protein is CASSRGLAGPGEQYF. CDR3 nucleotide sequence: TGCGCCAGCAGCCGGGGACTAGCGGGTCCCGGGGAGCAGTACTTC.

Here the CDR3 reads CASTRGITGELFF. The DNA of the CDR3 is TGTGCCAGTACCAGGGGTATCACCGGGGAGCTGTTTTTT. The chain couples TRBV9 to TRBJ2-2; tentatively, D is TRBD1 (6 bases). The germline CDR1 and CDR2 sequences are SGDLS and YYNGEE. V was shortened by 8 bases and J by 4 bases, with 12 bases between the two germline ends. The CDR3 totals 13 residues.

The chain recombines TRBV9 with TRBJ2-1; tentatively, D is TRBD1 (5 bases). The length of the CDR3 is 14 residues. CDR1 and CDR2 (germline): SGDLS, YYNGEE. Trimming pared 0 bases from V and 8 bases from J, leaving 12 bases between. The CDR3, as DNA: TGTGCCAGCAGCGTAGTGCAGGGATCATATGAGCAGTTCTTC. Translation: CASSVVQGSYEQFF.

This sequence joins TRBV28 and TRBJ1-5, with 11 bases aligning to TRBD1. Trimming took 2 bases from V and 3 from J; bases not matched to a gene: 15. From germline, CDR1 is MDHEN and CDR2 SYDVKM. CDR3 size: 20 residues. CDR3 sequence reads: CASSLGQGATPRATNQPQHF. The CDR3 DNA is TGTGCCAGCAGTTTAGGACAGGGGGCTACTCCTAGGGCCACCAATCAGCCCCAGCATTTT. Filled out from reference TRBV28 and TRBJ1-5, the complete variable domain reads DVKVTQSSRYLVKRTGEKVFLECVQDMDHENMFWYRQDPGLGLRLIYFSYDVKMKEKGDIPEGYSVSREKKERFSLILESASTNQTSMYLCASSLGQGATPRATNQPQHFGDGTRLSIL.

Of note for this clone: This CDR3 is also generated by other DNA sequences in the sample. This rearrangement joins TRBV7-2 to TRBJ2-3; 8 bases agree with TRBD1. The germline V gene encodes CDR1 SGHTA and CDR2 FQGNSA. The CDR3 totals 14 residues. The V gene end was trimmed by 4 bases and the J gene end by 3 bases; junction bases not matched to a gene: 3. CDR3 nucleotide sequence: TGTGCCAGCAGCTGGGACAGGTATACAGATACGCAGTATTTT. Protein product: CASSWDRYTDTQYF.

The chain uses TRBV2 and TRBJ1-1; 7 bases are shared with TRBD1. The ends lost 4 bases at V and 2 bases at J; junction bases unmatched: 4. The CDR3 is 14 amino acids. Germline CDR1 is SNHLY and CDR2 is FYNNEI. CDR3 loop: CASSVQGDNTEAFF. In nucleotides, the CDR3 is TGTGCCAGCAGTGTTCAGGGGGACAACACTGAAGCTTTCTTT. The variable domain in full, completed from reference TRBV2 and TRBJ1-1, reads EPEVTQTPSHQVTQMGQEVILRCVPISNHLYFYWYRQILGQKVEFLVSFYNNEISEKSEIFDDQFSVERPDGSNFTLKIRSTKLEDSAMYFCASSVQGDNTEAFFGQGTRLTVV.

J is TRBJ2-5 and V is TRBV7-8; possibly TRBD1 for D (7 bases). Trimming pared 5 bases from V and 2 bases from J, leaving 12 bases between. Germline V gives CDR1 SGHVS, CDR2 FQNEAQ. The CDR3 is 14 amino acids. This CDR3 reads CASSRRGVQETQYF. CDR3 DNA: TGTGCCAGCAGCCGCAGGGGGGTACAAGAGACCCAGTACTTC.

The V and J genes are TRBV5-1 and TRBJ2-7; 11 nucleotides align to TRBD2. Trimming removed 7 bases from V and 0 bases from J; junction bases left unmatched: 3. CDR1 is SGHRS, CDR2 YFSETQ, per germline. The CDR3 spans 14 residues. This CDR3 reads CASAGTSGSYEQYF. DNA of the CDR3: TGCGCCAGCGCCGGGACTAGCGGCTCCTACGAGCAGTACTTC.

Comment on this clone: The sample holds other DNA sequences that translate to the same CDR3. The chain links TRBV7-9 to TRBJ2-7; D uncertain. With 4 bases removed from V and 4 bases from J, the gap between germline ends came to 11 bases. CDR1 and CDR2 (germline): SEHNR, FQNEAQ (reference sequence). The CDR3 is 13 amino acids. CDR3 residues: CASSSPSSYEQYF. The CDR3 DNA follows: TGTGCCAGCAGCTCGCCCTCTTCTTACGAGCAGTACTTC.

The chain combines TRBV11-2 with TRBJ2-5; TRBD2 matches at 13 bases. Unmatched junction bases numbered 5, after V lost 1 base and J lost 3 bases. This CDR3 is 17 amino acids long. The germline CDR1 and CDR2 sequences are SGHAT and FQNNGV. In DNA, the CDR3 is TGTGCCAGCAGCTTAGGGGGACTAGCGGGATTCGAAGAGACCCAGTACTTC. Protein sequence: CASSLGGLAGFEETQYF. Full variable domain (missing parts from reference TRBV11-2 and TRBJ2-5): EAGVAQSPRYKIIEKRQSVAFWCNPISGHATLYWYQQILGQGPKLLIQFQNNGVVDDSQLPKDRFSAERLKGVDSTLKIQPAKLEDSAVYLCASSLGGLAGFEETQYFGPGTRLLVL.

The chain employs TRBV9 and TRBJ2-7; possible D gene TRBD2, 5 bases. The V end lost 3 bases, the J end lost 6 bases, and 19 bases lay between the germline ends. CDR1 is SGDLS, CDR2 YYNGEE, per germline. This CDR3 spans 15 amino acids. CDR3 bases: TGTGCCAGCAGCGCCTCACTAGATTACTCTCCCGAGCAGTACTTC. Amino acids: CASSASLDYSPEQYF.

To note about this clone: Other DNA sequences in the same sample also yield this CDR3. The rearrangement links TRBV19 to TRBJ1-5; D not certain. This CDR3 is 14 amino acids long. Deletions cut 4 bases from V and 2 bases from J, with 9 bases between. Germline V lookup: CDR1 LNHDA, CDR2 SQIVND (reference sequence). CDR3 DNA: TGTGCCAGTAGTAGAGTGGGTGGCAATCAGCCCCAGCATTTT. Amino acids: CASSRVGGNQPQHF.

The chain combines TRBV28 with TRBJ1-6; the D is unclear. The CDR3 is 15 residues long. The germline V gene encodes CDR1 MDHEN and CDR2 SYDVKM. V lost 6 bases, J lost 10 bases, and 19 bases lay in between. CDR3: CASRPWQPSLSPLHF. The CDR3 region has the DNA TGTGCCAGCAGACCCTGGCAGCCGAGTCTCTCACCCCTCCACTTT.

This chain links TRBV29-1 with TRBJ1-1; perhaps TRBD1 as D (5 bases). V shed 6 bases and J shed 4 bases, with 21 bases lying between them. The CDR3 runs 15 residues. CDR1 and CDR2 (germline): SQVTM, ANQGSEA. The CDR3 sequence is CSVRLDGGLVTEAFF. The CDR3 coding sequence is TGCAGCGTCCGCTTGGATGGGGGGTTGGTCACTGAAGCTTTCTTT.

The chain recombines TRBV11-2 with TRBJ2-2, with D maybe TRBD2 (6 bases). Germline V gene sequence: CDR1 SGHAT, CDR2 FQNNGV. The CDR3 loop spans 11 amino acids. Trimming stripped 5 bases from V and 8 bases from J, with 6 bases between. Here the CDR3 DNA reads TGTGCCAGCAGCGGGAGGGGGGAGCTGTTTTTT. This encodes CASSGRGELFF. Together with reference TRBV11-2 and TRBJ2-2, the CDR3 gives the full variable domain: EAGVAQSPRYKIIEKRQSVAFWCNPISGHATLYWYQQILGQGPKLLIQFQNNGVVDDSQLPKDRFSAERLKGVDSTLKIQPAKLEDSAVYLCASSGRGELFFGEGSRLTVL.

The chain recombines TRBV29-1 with TRBJ2-7, with D perhaps being TRBD1 or TRBD2 (6 bases each). Trimming removed 4 bases at V and 0 bases at J, with 10 bases between. Germline V CDR1 and CDR2: SQVTM, ANQGSEA. This CDR3 comprises 13 residues. CDR3 sequence: CSVAGALSYEQYF. Written as DNA, the CDR3 is TGCAGCGTTGCGGGGGCCCTCTCCTACGAGCAGTACTTC.